Listed below are T cell receptor beta chains from one sample, sequenced in a study of chemoradiotherapy in HPV16-positive cancers. Clones were read by immunoSEQ multiplex PCR, and TCRdb kept only the in-frame ones, dropping some. The sample lists some 12,000 clones; 55% to 75% were seen once. The sample was taken from a patient who underwent chemoradiotherapy. These receptors were taken from a human donor with HPV-associated anogenital cancer. CDR3s include the opening cysteine and the closing phenylalanine or tryptophan.

TRBV30 | CAWSLDLGGEQYF
TRBV28 | CASSRRVLSTDTQYF
TRBV7-3 | CASSLGPPRQGLNQETQYF
TRBV25-1 | CASSEASTGELFF
TRBV7-8 | CASSASRLAGYGANVLTF
TRBV29-1 | CSVEERAGSPYEQYF
TRBV5-6 | CASSLVRGQETQYF
TRBV4-2 | CASSPAGSGGATEAFF
TRBV2 | CASSGGEGYQPQHF
TRBV4-3 | CASSPGTSGSFRETQYF
TRBV7-2 | CASSSNQGAVYEQYF
TRBV9 | CASSTPDFGGGYTF
TRBV5-8 | CASSLGYDSGNTIYF
TRBV18 | CASSLKGGTGGLYEQYF
TRBV5-1 | CASSLTLDGYTF
TRBV6-1 | CASSEGLAGVKQYF
TRBV11-2 | CASSLVRTAQGANNGYTF
TRBV5-4 | CASSLGPGQKNEQYF
TRBV29-1 | CSAHRGTGGSLGEQFF
TRBV28 | CASGTTSNQPQHF
TRBV2 | CASSDRRAGELFF
TRBV5-1 | CASSYRKPGTGGLEQYF
TRBV11-2 | CASSRNRVNGPSNEQFF
TRBV4-1 | CASSPRDRSTYEQYF
TRBV19 | CASSIGDRAEQYF
TRBV28 | CASSFNRRGQGEQFF
TRBV10-2 | CASSEYEGLAADTQYF
TRBV15 | CATSRVTLLSADTQYF
TRBV19 | CASSIGQRTGETQYF
TRBV5-8 | CASSLPRGPGGVEETQYF
TRBV6-1 | CASSEGGFYGYTF
TRBV6-1 | CASSPRNYGYTF
TRBV29-1 | CSVELAGEGNEQFF
TRBV28 | CASSPPGPSSYEQYF
TRBV4-1 | CASSPRDRSNEQFF
TRBV5-6 | CASSSGQATFYGYTF
TRBV21-1 | CASSKAPRGSGGGYEQYF
TRBV27 | CASSLSRADTQYF
TRBV4-1 | CASSQDLGTSGSYEQYF
TRBV28 | CASIRRGSSTEAFF
TRBV25-1 | CASSEYLGSNQPQHF
TRBV2 | CASSEVERYGYTF
TRBV28 | CASSSGGTGELFF
TRBV19 | CASRKTTGANTEAFF
TRBV4-2 | CASSNRDFTLNTEAFF
TRBV7-9 | CASSSYLASAEQFF
TRBV2 | CASSVEAYYNEQFF
TRBV18 | CASSPPQGNTIYF
TRBV6-1 | CASTVGLTGNQPQHF
TRBV6-4 | CASSVKAGANNEQFF
TRBV28 | CASRSPGVPEQFF
TRBV11-2 | CASSPLDRGREAF
TRBV18 | CASSRQNTEAFF
TRBV28 | CAAQRGSQAFF
TRBV2 | CASSDNYEQYF